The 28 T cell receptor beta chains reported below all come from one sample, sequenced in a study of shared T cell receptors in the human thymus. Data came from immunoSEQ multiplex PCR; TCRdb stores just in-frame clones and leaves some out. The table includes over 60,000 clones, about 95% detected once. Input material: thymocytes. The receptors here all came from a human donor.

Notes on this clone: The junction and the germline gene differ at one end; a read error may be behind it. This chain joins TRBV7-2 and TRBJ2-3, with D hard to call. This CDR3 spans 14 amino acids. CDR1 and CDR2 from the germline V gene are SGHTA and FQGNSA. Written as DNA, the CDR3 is TGTGCCAGCAACTTAAGGCTCTGGACGGATACGCAGTATTTT. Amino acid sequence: CASNLRLWTDTQYF.

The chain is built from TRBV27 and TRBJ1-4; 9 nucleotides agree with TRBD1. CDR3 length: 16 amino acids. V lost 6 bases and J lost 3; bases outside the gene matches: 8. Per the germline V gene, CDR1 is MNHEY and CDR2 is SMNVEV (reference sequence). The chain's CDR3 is CASRPATGGSNEKLFF. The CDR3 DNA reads TGTGCCAGCAGGCCGGCGACAGGGGGTTCTAATGAAAAACTGTTTTTT.

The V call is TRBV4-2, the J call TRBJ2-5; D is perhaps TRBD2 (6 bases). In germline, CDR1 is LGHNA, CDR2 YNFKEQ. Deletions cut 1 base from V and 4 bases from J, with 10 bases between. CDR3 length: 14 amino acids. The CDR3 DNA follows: TGTGCCAGCAGCCAAGTACTAGCTCTAGAGACCCAGTACTTC. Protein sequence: CASSQVLALETQYF.

The CDR3 DNA sequence: TGTGCCAGCAGTTCGGACAGGGGGGATTCACCCCTCCACTTT. Its translation: CASSSDRGDSPLHF. The chain employs TRBV6-1 and TRBJ1-6, with 10 bases matching TRBD1. This CDR3 has 14 residues. With 5 bases clipped from V and 8 bases from J, the junction kept 3 bases outside the gene matches. The germline CDR1 and CDR2 sequences are MNHNS and SASEGT.

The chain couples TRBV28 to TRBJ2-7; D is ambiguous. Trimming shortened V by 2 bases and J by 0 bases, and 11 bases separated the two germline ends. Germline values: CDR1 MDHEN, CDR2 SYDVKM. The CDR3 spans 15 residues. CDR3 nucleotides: TGTGCCAGCAGTTTAGGGTTAGGCACCTCCTACGAGCAGTACTTC. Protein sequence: CASSLGLGTSYEQYF.

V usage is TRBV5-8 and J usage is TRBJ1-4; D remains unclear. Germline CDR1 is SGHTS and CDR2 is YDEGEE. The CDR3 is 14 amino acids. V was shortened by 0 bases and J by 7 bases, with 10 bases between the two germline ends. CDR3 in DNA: TGTGCCAGCAGCTTGGGGGTGGTTCGTGAAAAACTGTTTTTT. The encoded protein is CASSLGVVREKLFF.

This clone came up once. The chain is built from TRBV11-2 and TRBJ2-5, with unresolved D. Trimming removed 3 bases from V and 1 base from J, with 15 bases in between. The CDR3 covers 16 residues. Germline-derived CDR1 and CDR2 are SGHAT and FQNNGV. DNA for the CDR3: TGTGCCAGCAGCTTGGCCGCATTCGCATTCCAAGAGACCCAGTACTTC. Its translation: CASSLAAFAFQETQYF.

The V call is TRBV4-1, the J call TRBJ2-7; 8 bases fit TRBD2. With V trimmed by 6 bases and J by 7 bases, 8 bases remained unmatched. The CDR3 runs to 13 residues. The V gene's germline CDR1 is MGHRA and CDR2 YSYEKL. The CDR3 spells CASSSGVPGEQYF. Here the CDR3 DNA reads TGCGCCAGCAGTAGCGGGGTTCCGGGTGAGCAGTACTTC.

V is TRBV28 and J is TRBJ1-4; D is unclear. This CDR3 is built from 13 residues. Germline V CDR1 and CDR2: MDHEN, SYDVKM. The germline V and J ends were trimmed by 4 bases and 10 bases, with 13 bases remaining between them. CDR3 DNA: TGTGCCAGCAGTTCCCCGGTCGTTGCAAAACTGTTTTTT. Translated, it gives CASSSPVVAKLFF.

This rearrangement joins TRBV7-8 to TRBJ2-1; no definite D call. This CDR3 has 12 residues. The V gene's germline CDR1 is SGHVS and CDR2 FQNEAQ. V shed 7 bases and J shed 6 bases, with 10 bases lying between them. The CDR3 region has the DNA TGTGCCAGCACAGATTATATCAATGAGCAGTTCTTC. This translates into CASTDYINEQFF.

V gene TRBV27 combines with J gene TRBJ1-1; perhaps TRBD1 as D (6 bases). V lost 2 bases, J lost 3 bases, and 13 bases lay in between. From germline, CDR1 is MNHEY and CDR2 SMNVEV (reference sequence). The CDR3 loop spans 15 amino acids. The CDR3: CASSLRFRGDTEAFF. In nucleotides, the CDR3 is TGTGCCAGCAGTTTACGGTTCAGGGGCGACACTGAAGCTTTCTTT.

The CDR3 is CASSFYRGGTGELFF. CDR3 nucleotides: TGTGCCAGCAGCTTTTACAGGGGGGGGACCGGGGAGCTGTTTTTT. The chain employs TRBV11-2 and TRBJ2-2; possibly TRBD1 for D (8 bases). V was clipped by 3 bases and J by 5 bases, with 13 bases between them. The CDR3 runs to 15 residues. Germline CDR1 reads SGHAT; CDR2 reads FQNNGV.

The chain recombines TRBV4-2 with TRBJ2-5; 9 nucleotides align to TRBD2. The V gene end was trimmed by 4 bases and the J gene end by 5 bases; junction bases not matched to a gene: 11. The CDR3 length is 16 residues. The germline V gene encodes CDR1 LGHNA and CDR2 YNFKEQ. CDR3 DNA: TGTGCCAGCAGCCCGAGACTAGCGGAAGCTGTTGAGACCCAGTACTTC. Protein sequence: CASSPRLAEAVETQYF.

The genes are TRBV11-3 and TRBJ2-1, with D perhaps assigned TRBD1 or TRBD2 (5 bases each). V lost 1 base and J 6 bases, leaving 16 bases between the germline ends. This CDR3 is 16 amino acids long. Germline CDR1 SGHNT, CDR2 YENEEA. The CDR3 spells CASSLGGSIWGNEQFF. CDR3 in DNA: TGTGCCAGCAGCTTAGGGGGGTCAATCTGGGGCAATGAGCAGTTCTTC.

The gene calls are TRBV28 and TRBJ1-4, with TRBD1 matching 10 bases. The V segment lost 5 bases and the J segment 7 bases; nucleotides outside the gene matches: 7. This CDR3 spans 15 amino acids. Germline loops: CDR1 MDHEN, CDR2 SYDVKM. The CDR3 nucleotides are TGTGCCAGCAGTCCAGACAGGGGGCTACCTGAAAAACTGTTTTTT. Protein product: CASSPDRGLPEKLFF.

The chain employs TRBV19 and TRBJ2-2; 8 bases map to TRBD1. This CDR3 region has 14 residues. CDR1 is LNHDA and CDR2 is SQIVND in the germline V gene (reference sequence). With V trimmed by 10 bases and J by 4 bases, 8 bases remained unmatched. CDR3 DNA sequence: TGTGCCATAAACCAGGGGGCGGGCACCGGGGAGCTGTTTTTT. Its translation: CAINQGAGTGELFF.

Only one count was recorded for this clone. CDR3 sequence: CASSLSGDYNEQFF. The DNA of the CDR3 is TGTGCCAGCAGCTTAAGCGGGGATTACAATGAGCAGTTCTTC. The rearrangement joins TRBV7-2 to TRBJ2-1, with 7 nucleotides matching TRBD2. The germline V gene encodes CDR1 SGHTA and CDR2 FQGNSA. The CDR3 loop spans 14 amino acids. The V and J ends lost 2 bases and 4 bases, in that order; junction bases with no gene match: 2.

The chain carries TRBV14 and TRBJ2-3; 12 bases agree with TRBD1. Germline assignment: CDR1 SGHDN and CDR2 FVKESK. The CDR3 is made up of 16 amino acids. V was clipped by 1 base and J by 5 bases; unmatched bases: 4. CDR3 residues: CASSQGDRGQGDTQYF. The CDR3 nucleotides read TGTGCCAGCAGCCAAGGGGACAGGGGGCAGGGAGATACGCAGTATTTT.

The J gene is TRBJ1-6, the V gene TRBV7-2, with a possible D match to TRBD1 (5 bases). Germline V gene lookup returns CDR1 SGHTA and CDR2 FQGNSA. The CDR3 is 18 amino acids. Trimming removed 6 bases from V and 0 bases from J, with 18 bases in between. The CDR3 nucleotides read TGTGCCAGCAGTCCCCTATATGCACAGGTCTCCTATAATTCACCCCTCCACTTT. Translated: CASSPLYAQVSYNSPLHF.

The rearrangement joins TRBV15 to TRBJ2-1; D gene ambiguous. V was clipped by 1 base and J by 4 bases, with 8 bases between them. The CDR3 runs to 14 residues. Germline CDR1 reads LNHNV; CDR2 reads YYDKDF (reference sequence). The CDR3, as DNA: TGTGCCACCAGCAGAGTTTCGCTTTACAATGAGCAGTTCTTC. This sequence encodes CATSRVSLYNEQFF.

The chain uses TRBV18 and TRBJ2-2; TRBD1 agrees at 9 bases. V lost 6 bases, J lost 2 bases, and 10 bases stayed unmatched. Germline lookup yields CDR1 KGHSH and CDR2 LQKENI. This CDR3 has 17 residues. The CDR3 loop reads CASSNRAGQGNTGELFF. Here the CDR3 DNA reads TGTGCCAGCTCTAACCGGGCGGGACAGGGAAACACCGGGGAGCTGTTTTTT.

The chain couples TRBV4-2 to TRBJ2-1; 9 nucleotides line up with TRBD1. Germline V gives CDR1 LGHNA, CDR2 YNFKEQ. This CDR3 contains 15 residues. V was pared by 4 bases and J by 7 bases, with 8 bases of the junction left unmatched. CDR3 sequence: CASSRRDREQNEQFF. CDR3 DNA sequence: TGTGCCAGCAGCCGCCGGGACAGGGAACAAAATGAGCAGTTCTTC.

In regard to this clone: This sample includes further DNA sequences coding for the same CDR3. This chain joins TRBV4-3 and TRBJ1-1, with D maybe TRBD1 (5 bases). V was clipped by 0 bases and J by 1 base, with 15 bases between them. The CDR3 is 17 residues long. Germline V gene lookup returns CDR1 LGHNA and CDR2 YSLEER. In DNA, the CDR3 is TGCGCCAGCAGCCAAGATCGGCAGTCGCAGGGGAACACTGAAGCTTTCTTT. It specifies CASSQDRQSQGNTEAFF.

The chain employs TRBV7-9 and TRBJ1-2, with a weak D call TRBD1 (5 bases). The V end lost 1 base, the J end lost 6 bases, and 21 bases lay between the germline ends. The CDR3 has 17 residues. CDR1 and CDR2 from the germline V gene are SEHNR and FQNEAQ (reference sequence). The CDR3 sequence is CASSLVRGRHWGNGYTF. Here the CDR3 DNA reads TGTGCCAGCAGCTTAGTCCGGGGCCGGCACTGGGGCAATGGCTACACCTTC.

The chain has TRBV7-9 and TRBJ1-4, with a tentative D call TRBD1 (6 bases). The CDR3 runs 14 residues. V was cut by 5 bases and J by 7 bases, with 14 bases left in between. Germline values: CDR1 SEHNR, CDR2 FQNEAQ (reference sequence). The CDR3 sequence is CASSPTGFFEKLFF. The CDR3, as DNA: TGTGCCAGCAGCCCGACAGGTTTCTTTGAAAAACTGTTTTTT.

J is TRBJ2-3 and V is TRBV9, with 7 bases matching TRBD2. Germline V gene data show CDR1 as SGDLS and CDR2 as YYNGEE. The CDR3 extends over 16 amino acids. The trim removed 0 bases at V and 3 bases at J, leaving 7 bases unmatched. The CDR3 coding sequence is TGTGCCAGCAGCGTAGCTAAGAGCGGGGTGACAGATACGCAGTATTTT. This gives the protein CASSVAKSGVTDTQYF.

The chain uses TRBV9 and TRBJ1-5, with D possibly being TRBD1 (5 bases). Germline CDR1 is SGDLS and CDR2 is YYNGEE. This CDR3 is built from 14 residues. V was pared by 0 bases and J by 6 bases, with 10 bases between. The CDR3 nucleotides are TGTGCCAGCAGCGTAGGTCAGGGCAGTCAGCCCCAGCATTTT. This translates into CASSVGQGSQPQHF.

For the CDR3, the DNA is TGTGCCAGCAGTTTAATATCCAGGACAGGGGAGTTCGAGCAGTACTTC. The encoded protein is CASSLISRTGEFEQYF. The genes are TRBV28 and TRBJ2-7; 9 nucleotides match TRBD1. Germline loops: CDR1 MDHEN, CDR2 SYDVKM. V was clipped by 2 bases and J by 6 bases; unmatched bases: 11. This CDR3 contains 16 residues.